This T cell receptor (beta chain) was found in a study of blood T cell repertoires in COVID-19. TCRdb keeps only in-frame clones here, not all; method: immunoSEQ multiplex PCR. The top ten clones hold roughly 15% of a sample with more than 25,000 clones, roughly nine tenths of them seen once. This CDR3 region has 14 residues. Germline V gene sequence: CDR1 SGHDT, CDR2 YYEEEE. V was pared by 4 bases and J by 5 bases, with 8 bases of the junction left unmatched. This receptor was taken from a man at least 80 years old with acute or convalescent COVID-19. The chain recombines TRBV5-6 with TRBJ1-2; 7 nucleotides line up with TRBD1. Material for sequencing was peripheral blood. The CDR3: CASSLQGIGYGYTF. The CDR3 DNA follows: TGTGCCAGCAGCCTACAGGGGATCGGGTATGGCTACACCTTC.